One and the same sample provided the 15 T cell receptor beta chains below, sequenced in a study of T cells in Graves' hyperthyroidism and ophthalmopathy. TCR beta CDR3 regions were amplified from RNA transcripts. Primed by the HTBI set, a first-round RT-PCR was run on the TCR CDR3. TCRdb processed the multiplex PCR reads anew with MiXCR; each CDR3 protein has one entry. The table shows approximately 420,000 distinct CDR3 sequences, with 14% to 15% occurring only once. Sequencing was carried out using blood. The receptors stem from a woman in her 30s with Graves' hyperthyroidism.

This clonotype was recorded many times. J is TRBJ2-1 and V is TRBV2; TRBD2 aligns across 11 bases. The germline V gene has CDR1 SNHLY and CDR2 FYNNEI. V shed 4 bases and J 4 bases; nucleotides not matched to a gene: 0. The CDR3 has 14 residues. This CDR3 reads CASSGLAGYNEQFF. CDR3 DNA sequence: TGTGCCAGCAGTGGACTAGCGGGATACAATGAGCAGTTCTTC.

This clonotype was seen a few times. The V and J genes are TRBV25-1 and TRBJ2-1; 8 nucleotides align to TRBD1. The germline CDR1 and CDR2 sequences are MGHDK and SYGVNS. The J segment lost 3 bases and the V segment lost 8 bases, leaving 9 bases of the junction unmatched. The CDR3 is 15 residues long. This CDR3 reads CASAEQGDFYNEQFF. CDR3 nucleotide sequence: TGTGCCAGCGCCGAACAGGGGGATTTCTACAATGAGCAGTTCTTC.

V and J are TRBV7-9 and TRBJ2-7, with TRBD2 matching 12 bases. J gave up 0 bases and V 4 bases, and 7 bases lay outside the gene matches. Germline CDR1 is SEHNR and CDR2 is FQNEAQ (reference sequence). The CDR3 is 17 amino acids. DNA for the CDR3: TGTGCCAGCAGCTCCTATCTAGCGGGAGGGAGCTCCTACGAGCAGTACTTC. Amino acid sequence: CASSSYLAGGSSYEQYF. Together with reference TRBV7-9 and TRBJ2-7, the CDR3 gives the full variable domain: DTGVSQNPRHKITKRGQNVTFRCDPISEHNRLYWYRQTLGQGPEFLTYFQNEAQLEKSRLLSDRFSAERPKGSFSTLEIQRTEQGDSAMYLCASSSYLAGGSSYEQYFGPGTRLTVT.

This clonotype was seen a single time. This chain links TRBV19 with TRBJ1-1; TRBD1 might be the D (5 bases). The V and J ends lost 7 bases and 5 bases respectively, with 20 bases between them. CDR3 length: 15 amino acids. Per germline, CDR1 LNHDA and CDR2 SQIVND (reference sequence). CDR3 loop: CASTPLLGRLTEAFF. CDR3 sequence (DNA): TGTGCCAGTACCCCTCTCCTGGGGCGTCTGACTGAAGCTTTCTTT.

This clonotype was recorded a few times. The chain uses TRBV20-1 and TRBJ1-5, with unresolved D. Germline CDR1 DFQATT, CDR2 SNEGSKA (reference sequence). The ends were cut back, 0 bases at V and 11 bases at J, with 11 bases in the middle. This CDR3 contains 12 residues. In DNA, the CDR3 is TGCAGTGCTAGAGACCCTCAGATGGCCCAGCATTTT. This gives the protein CSARDPQMAQHF.

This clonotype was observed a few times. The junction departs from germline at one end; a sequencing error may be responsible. This chain's CDR3 is CASSLQSRGDYGYTF. As DNA, the CDR3 is TGTGCTAGCAGCTTACAATCTCGGGGAGACTATGGCTACACCTTC. The chain combines TRBV7-7 with TRBJ1-2, with unresolved D. Germline V gene data show CDR1 as SSHAT and CDR2 as FNYEAQ (reference sequence). The CDR3 contains 15 residues.

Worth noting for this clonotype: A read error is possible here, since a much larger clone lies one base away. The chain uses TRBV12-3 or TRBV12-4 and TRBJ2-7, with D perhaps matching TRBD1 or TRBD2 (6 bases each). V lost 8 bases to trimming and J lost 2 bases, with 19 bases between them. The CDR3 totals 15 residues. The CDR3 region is CASGRQEGRTYEQYF. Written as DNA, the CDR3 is TGTGCCAGCGGCCGACAGGAGGGAAGAACCTACGAGCAGTACTTC.

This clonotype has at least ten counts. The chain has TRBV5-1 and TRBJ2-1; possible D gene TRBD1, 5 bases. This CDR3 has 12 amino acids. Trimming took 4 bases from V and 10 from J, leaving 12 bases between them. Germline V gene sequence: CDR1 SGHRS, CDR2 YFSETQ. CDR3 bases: TGCGCCAGCAGCCTTAGGGGTAGCGAGCAGTTCTTC. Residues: CASSLRGSEQFF. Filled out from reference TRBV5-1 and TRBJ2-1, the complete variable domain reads KAGVTQTPRYLIKTRGQQVTLSCSPISGHRSVSWYQQTPGQGLQFLFEYFSETQRNKGNFPGRFSGRQFSNSRSEMNVSTLELGDSALYLCASSLRGSEQFFGPGTRLTVL.

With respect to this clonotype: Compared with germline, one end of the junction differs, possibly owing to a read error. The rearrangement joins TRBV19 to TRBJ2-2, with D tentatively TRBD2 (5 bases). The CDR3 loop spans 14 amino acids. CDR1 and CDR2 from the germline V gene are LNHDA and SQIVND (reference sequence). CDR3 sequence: CTSRWSGDTGELFF. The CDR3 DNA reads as TGTACCAGTAGGTGGAGCGGCGACACCGGGGAGCTGTTTTTT.

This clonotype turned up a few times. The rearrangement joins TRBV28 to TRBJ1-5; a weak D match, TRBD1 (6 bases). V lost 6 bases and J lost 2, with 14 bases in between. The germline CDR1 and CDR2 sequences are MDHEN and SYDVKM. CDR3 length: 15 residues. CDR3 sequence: CASRGDNRGNQPQHF. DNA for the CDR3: TGTGCCAGCAGGGGGGACAACCGGGGCAATCAGCCCCAGCATTTT.

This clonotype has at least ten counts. CDR3 nucleotides: TGCAGTGCTAGACCACCCCCCGGACAGGGAGGCACCGGGGAGCTGTTTTTT. Translated, it gives CSARPPPGQGGTGELFF. This sequence joins TRBV20-1 and TRBJ2-2, with 8 nucleotides matching TRBD1. Looked up from germline, CDR1 is DFQATT and CDR2 is SNEGSKA (reference sequence). Trimming cost V 2 bases and J 4 bases; bases outside gene matches: 12. This CDR3 contains 17 residues.

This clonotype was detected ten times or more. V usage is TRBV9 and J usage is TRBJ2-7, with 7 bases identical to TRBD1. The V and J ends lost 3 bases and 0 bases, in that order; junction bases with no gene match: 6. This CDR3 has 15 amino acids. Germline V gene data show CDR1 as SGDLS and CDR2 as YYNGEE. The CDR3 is CASSASTGVSYEQYF. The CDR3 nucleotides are TGTGCCAGCAGCGCTTCTACAGGGGTCTCCTACGAGCAGTACTTC.

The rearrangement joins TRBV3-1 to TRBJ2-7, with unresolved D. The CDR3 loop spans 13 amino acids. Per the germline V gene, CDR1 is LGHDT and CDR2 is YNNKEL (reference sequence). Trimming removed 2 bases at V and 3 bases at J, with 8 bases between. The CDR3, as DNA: TGTGCCAGCAGCCAAATACCCCACTACGAGCAGTACTTC. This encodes CASSQIPHYEQYF.

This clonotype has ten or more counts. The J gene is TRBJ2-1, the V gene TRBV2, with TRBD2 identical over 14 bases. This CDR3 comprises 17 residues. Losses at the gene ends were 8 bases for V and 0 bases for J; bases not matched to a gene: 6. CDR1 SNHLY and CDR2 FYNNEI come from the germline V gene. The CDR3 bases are TGTGCCAGCCAAGGACTAGCGGGGGGAAGCTCCTACAATGAGCAGTTCTTC. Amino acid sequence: CASQGLAGGSSYNEQFF.

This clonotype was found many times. CDR3 sequence reads: CASTPLGNLLEGNSPLHF. CDR3 sequence (DNA): TGTGCCAGCACCCCCCTTGGGAATTTGCTGGAGGGTAATTCACCCCTCCACTTT. J is TRBJ1-6 and V is TRBV28; D is unresolved. Trimming took 7 bases from V and 6 from J, leaving 25 bases between them. The CDR3 has 18 residues. CDR1 and CDR2 (germline): MDHEN, SYDVKM.